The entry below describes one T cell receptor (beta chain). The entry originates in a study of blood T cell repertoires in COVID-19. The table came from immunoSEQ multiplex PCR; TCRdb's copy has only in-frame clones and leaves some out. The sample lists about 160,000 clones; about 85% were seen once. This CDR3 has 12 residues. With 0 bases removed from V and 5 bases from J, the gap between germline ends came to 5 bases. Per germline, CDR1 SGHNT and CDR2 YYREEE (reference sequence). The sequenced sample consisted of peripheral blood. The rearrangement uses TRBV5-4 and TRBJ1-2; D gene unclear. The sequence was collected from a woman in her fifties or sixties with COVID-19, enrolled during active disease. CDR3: CASSLVQYGYTF. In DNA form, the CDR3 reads TGTGCCAGCAGCTTGGTGCAGTATGGCTACACCTTC.